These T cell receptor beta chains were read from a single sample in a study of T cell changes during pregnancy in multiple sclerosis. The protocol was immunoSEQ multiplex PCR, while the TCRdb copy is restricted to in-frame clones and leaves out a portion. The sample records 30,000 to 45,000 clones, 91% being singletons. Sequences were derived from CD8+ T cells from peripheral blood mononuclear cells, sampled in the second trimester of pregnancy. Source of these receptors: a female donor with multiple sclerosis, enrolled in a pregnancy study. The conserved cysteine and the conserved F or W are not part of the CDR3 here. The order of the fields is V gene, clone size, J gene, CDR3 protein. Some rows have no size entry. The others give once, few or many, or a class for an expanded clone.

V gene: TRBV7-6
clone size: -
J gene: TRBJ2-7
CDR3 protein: ASSLGLGLARLTEQY

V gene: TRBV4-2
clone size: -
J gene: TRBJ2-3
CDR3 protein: ASSQESAGGPDTQY

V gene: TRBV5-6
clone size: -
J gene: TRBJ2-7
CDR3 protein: ASSLAWTYEQY

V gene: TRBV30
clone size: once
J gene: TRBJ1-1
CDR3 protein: AWSDSGTEAF

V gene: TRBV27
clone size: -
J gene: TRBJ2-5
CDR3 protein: ASSPRDRGETQY

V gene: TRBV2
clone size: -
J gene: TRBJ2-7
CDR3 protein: ASWGLAGIYEQY

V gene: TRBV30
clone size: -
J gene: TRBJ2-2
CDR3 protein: AWSAQGEDTGELF

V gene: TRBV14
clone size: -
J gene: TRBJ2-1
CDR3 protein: ASSHRDRGFNEQF

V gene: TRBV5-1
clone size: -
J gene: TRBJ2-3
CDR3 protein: ASSLAGTGADTQY

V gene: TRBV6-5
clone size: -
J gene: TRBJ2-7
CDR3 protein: ASSYRQGGYEQY

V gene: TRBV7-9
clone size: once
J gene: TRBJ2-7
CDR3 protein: ASSPVPYEQY

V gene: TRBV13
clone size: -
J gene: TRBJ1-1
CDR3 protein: ASSLGRGALGTEAF

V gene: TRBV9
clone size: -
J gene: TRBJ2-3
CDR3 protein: ASARGDTDTQY

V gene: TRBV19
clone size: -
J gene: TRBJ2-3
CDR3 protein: ASRLAGRTDTQY

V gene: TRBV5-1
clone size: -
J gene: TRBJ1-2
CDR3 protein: ASSLLQGEDGYT

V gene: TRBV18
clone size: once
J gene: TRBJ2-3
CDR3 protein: ASSRPGQSVLTDTQY

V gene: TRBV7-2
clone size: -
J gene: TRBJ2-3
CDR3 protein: ASSSYQSLRVIYTDTQY

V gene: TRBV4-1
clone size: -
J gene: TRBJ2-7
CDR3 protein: ASGPGLAYEQY

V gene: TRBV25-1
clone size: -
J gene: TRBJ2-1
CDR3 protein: ASSEGTGDYNEQF

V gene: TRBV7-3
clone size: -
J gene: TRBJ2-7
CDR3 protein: ASSFGQGPTYEQY

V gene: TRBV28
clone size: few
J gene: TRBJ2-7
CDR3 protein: ASSSREFGSYEQY

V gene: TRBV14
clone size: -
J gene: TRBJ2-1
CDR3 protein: ASRRTSGSRDEQF

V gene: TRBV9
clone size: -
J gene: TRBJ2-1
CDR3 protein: ASSAHRGINNEQF

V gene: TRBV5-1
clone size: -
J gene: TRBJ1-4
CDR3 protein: ASSLMDSSKEKLF

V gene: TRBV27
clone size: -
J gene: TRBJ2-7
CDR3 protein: ASSLTGPRDEQY

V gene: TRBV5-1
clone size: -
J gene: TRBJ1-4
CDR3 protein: ASSLESTAYNEKLF

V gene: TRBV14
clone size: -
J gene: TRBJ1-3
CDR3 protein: ASSLGTVGNTIY

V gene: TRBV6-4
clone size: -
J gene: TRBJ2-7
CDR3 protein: ASRDRQGASYEQY

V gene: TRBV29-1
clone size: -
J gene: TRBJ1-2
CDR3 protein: SVERQDNYGYT

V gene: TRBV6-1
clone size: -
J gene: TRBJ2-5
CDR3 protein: ASSAKREYGQETQY

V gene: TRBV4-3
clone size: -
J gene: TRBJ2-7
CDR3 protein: ASSQDPGGGFYEQY

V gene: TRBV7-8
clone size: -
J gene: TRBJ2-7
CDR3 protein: ASSTPGTIHYEQY

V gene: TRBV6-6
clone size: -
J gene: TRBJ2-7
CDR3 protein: ASSLLAPQTYEQY

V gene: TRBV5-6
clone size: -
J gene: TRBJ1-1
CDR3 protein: ASSWGEGKMAF

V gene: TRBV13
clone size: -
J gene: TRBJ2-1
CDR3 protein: ASSFGTSGYNEQF

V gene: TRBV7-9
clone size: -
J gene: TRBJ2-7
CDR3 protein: ASSLVGSSSFAYEQY

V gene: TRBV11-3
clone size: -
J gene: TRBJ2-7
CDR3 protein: ASSSRGEAGKTYEQY

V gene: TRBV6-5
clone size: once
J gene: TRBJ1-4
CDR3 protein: ASSFRTGFEEKLF

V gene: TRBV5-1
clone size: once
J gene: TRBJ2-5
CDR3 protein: ASSGRSADKETQY

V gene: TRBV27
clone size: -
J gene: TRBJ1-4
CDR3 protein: ASSEVMREKLF

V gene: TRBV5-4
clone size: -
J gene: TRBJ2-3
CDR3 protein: ASSGRLAADTQY

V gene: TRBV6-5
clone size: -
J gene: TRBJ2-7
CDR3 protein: ASSYSSGGGHEQY

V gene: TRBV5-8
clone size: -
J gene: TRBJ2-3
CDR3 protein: ASSLVDSYSTDTQY

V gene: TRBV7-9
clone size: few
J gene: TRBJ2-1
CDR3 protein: ASSPQGAFWNEQF

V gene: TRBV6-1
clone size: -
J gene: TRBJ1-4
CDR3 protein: ASSEAGGAEKLF

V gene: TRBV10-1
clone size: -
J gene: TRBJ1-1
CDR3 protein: ASSETDYTEAF

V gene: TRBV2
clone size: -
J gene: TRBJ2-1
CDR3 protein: ASSDSVLNEQF

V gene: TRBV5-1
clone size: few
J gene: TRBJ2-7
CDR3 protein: ASTLTGDEQY

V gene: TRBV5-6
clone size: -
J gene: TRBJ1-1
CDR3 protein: ASSFFQAPPEAF

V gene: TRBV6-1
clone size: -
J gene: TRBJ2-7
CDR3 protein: ASRGQGNYEQY

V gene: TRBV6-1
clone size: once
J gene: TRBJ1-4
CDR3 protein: ASSGDQWEGATNEKLF

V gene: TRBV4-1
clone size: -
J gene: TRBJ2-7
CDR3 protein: ASSQGTGSVEQY

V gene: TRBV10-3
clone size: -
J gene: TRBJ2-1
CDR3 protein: AISDETNSQF

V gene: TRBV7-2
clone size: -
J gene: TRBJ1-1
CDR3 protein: ASSLRQDTEAF